These 2 T cell receptor beta chains came from one sample sequenced in a study of CD4 T cells in relation to SARS-CoV-2 and coronaviruses (dated by TCRdb to 2020 to 2022). Preparation of the library involved the immunoSEQ multiplex PCR assay. The immuneACCESS repertoire file appears here via TCRdb, limited to in-frame rearrangements. These files lack a portion of the clones; in checked studies, under half of the deficit traces to unresolved V genes, and the cause of the others is not known. The sample includes around 28,000 clones, with around three quarters observed a single time. The top ten constitute under 30% of the sample. CD4+ T cells from unexposed donors were collected before the COVID-19 pandemic (2011-2018). After about 9 days of culture, CD4+ T cells were isolated with the EasySep CD4+ T cell isolation kit. These receptors' antigens are unknown. Specimen: CD4+ T cells from PBMCs, cultured in vitro. Every receptor here comes from a human donor in good health.

This chain joins TRBV19 and TRBJ1-3, with unresolved D. CDR1 is LNHDA and CDR2 is SQIVND in the germline V gene (reference sequence). The V and J ends lost 2 bases and 8 bases respectively, with 4 bases between them. This CDR3 region has 11 residues. DNA of the CDR3: TGTGCCAGTAGTATAACCGACACCATATATTTT. This codes for CASSITDTIYF. Filled out from reference TRBV19 and TRBJ1-3, the complete variable domain reads DGGITQSPKYLFRKEGQNVTLSCEQNLNHDAMYWYRQDPGQGLRLIYYSQIVNDFQKGDIAEGYSVSREKKESFPLTVTSAQKNPTAFYLCASSITDTIYFGEGSWLTVV.

J is TRBJ2-2 and V is TRBV6-4, with 9 bases identical to TRBD2. Trimming removed 3 bases from V and 4 bases from J; junction bases left unmatched: 3. Looked up from germline, CDR1 is MRHNA and CDR2 is SNTAGT. This CDR3 has 15 residues. This CDR3 reads CASSESSGVTGELFF. The CDR3 nucleotides read TGTGCCAGCAGTGAGTCTAGCGGGGTCACCGGGGAGCTGTTTTTT.